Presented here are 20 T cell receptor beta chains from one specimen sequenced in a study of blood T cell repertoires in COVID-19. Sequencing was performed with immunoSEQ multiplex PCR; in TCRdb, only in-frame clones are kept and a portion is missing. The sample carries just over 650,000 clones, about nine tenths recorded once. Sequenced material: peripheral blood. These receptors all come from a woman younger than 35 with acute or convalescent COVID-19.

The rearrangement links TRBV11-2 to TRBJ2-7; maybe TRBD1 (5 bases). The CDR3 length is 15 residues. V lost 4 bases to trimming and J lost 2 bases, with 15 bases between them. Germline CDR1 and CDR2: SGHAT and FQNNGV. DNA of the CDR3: TGTGCCAGCAGCTACAAAAGGACACGAACCTACGAGCAGTACTTC. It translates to CASSYKRTRTYEQYF.

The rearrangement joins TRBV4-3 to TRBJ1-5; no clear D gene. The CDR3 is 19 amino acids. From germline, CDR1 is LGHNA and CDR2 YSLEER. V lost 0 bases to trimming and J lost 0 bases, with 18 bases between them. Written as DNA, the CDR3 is TGCGCCAGCAGCCAAGATCTTACGGGAGACGATTTTAGCAATCAGCCCCAGCATTTT. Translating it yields CASSQDLTGDDFSNQPQHF.

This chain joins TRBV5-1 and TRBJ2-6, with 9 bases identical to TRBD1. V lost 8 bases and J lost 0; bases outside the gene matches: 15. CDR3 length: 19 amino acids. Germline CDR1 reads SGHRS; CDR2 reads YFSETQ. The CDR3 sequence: CASSKIPGTGNSGANVLTF. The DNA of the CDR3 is TGCGCCAGTAGTAAGATACCCGGGACAGGGAACTCTGGGGCCAACGTCCTGACTTTC.

The CDR3 region is CASSQDRIGVPGLAGGAPYEQYF. The CDR3, as DNA: TGTGCCAGCAGCCAAGATCGAATAGGGGTTCCGGGACTAGCGGGGGGGGCTCCCTACGAGCAGTACTTC. The chain combines TRBV3-1 (or the pseudogene TRBV3-2) with TRBJ2-7; TRBD2 matches 16 bases. V trimming: 0 bases; J trimming: 2 bases; junction bases outside the gene matches: 19. CDR1 is LGHDT, CDR2 YNNKEL, per germline (reference sequence). This CDR3 spans 23 amino acids.

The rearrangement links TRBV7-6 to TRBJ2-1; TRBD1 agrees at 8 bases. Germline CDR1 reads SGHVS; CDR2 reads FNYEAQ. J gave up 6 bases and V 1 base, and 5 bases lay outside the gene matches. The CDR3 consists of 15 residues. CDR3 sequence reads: CASSLGRGLGNEQFF. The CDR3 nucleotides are TGTGCCAGCAGCTTAGGCAGGGGGCTCGGCAATGAGCAGTTCTTC.

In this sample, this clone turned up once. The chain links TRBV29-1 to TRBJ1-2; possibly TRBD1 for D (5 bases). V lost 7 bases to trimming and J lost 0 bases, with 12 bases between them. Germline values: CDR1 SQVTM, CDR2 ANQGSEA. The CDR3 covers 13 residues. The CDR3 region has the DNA TGCAGCGCTCGACAGTTGGCTAACTATGGCTACACCTTC. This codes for CSARQLANYGYTF.

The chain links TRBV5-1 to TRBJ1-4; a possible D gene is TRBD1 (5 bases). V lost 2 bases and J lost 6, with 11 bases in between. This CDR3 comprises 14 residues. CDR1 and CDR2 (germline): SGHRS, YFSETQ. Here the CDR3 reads CASSFGGVDEKLFF. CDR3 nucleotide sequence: TGCGCCAGCAGCTTTGGGGGGGTTGATGAAAAACTGTTTTTT.

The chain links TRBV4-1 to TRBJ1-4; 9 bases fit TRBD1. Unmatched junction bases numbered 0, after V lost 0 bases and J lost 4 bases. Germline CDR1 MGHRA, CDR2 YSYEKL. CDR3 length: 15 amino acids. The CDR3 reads CASSQETGGNEKLFF. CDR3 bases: TGCGCCAGCAGCCAAGAGACAGGGGGTAATGAAAAACTGTTTTTT.

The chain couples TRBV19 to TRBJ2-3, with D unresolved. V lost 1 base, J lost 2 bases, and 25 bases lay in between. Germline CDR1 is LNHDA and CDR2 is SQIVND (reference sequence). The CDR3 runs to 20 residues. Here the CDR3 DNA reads TGTGCCAGTAGTATAGGGGTGTGGCGGCCCGCCCAAAAACTCACAGATACGCAGTATTTT. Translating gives CASSIGVWRPAQKLTDTQYF.

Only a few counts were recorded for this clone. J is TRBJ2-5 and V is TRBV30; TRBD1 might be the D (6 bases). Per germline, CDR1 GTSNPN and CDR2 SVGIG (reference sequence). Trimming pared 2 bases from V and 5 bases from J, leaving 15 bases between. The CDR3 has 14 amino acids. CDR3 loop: CAWSWGPPRETQYF. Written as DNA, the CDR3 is TGTGCCTGGAGTTGGGGGCCCCCAAGGGAGACCCAGTACTTC.

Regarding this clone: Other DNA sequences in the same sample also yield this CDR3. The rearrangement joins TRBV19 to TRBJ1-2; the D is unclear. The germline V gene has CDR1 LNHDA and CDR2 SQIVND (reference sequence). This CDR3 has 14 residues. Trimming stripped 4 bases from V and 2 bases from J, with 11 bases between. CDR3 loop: CASSTRTGNYGYTF. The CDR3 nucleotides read TGTGCCAGTAGTACACGGACGGGAAACTATGGCTACACCTTC.

The CDR3 DNA is TGTGCCAGCAGCCGGGGTTATAATTCACCCCTCCACTTT. This codes for CASSRGYNSPLHF. The chain employs TRBV6-1 and TRBJ1-6; D remains ambiguous. The V end lost 6 bases, the J end lost 4 bases, and 7 bases lay between the germline ends. Looked up from germline, CDR1 is MNHNS and CDR2 is SASEGT. This CDR3 spans 13 amino acids.

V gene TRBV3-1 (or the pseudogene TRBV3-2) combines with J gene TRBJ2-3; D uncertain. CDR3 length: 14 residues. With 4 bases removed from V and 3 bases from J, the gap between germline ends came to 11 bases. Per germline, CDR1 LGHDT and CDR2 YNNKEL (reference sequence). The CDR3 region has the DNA TGTGCCAGCAGCCCGTCCGAGTGGACAGATACGCAGTATTTT. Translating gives CASSPSEWTDTQYF.

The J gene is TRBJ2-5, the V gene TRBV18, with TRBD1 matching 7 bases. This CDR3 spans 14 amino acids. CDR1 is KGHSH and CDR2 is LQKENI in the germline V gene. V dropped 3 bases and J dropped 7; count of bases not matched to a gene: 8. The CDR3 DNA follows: TGTGCCAGCTCACCTGGGACAGTTTGGGCGACCCAGTACTTC. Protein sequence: CASSPGTVWATQYF.

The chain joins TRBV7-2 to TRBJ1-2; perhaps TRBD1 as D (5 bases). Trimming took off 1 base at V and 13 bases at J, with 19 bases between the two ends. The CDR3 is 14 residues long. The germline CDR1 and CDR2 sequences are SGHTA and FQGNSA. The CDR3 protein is CASSLGAGGEAGTF. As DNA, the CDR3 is TGTGCCAGCAGCTTAGGCGCGGGGGGGGAAGCGGGCACCTTC.

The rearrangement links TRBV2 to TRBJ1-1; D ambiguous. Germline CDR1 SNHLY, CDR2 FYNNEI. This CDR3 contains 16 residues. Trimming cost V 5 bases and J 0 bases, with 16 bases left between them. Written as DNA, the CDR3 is TGTGCCAGCAGTTCGTCGCGGGGTCTAATGAACACTGAAGCTTTCTTT. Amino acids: CASSSSRGLMNTEAFF.

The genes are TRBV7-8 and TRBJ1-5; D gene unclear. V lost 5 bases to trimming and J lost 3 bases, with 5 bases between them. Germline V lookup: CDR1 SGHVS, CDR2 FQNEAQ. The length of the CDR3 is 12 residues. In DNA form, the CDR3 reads TGTGCCAGCAGCCCCAACAATCAGCCCCAGCATTTT. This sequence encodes CASSPNNQPQHF.

The DNA of the CDR3 is TGCGCCAGCAGCCAAGTGGGACAGAGAAACTATGGCTACACCTTC. It yields the protein CASSQVGQRNYGYTF. The rearrangement joins TRBV4-1 to TRBJ1-2; 7 nucleotides line up with TRBD1. Germline V lookup: CDR1 MGHRA, CDR2 YSYEKL. CDR3 length: 15 residues. Trimming removed 1 base from V and 2 bases from J; junction bases left unmatched: 4.

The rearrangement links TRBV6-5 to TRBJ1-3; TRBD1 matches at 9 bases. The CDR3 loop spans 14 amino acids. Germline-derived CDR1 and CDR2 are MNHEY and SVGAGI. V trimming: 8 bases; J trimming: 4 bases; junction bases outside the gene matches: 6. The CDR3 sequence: CASQQGASGNTIYF. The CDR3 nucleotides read TGTGCCAGCCAACAGGGGGCTTCGGGAAACACCATATATTTT.

As DNA, the CDR3 is TGTGCCAGCAGCGCCCGGGAGCGGGGGGCCCTCCAGTACTTC. The encoded protein is CASSARERGALQYF. The V call is TRBV9, the J call TRBJ2-5, with 9 bases that match TRBD2. The CDR3 has 14 amino acids. V was clipped by 3 bases and J by 10 bases; unmatched bases: 10. Germline V gives CDR1 SGDLS, CDR2 YYNGEE.